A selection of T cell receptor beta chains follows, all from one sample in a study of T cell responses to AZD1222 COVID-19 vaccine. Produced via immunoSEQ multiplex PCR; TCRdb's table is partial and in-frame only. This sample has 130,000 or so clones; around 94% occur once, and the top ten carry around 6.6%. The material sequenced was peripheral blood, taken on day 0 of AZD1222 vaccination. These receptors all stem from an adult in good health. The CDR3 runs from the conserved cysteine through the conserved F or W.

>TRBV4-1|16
CASSQDRVPGRETQYF
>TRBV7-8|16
CASSLPPWTGNYEQYF
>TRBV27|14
CASSSQGGFTEAFF
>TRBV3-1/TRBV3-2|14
CASSQGNPGQGLFF
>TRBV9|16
CASSADRGYFGNTIYF
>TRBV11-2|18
CASSPVTGRDSSYNEQFF
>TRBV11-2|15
CASSLGGHNTGELFF
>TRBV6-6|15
CASRDRGQGGYEQYF
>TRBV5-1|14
CASSLSGSKNTQYF
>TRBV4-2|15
CASSQEAVLNTEAFF
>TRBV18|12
CASSSENYGYTF
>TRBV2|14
CASSQIGTNEKLFF
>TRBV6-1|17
CASSEAPVAGGNEKLFF
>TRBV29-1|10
CSVVTDTQYF
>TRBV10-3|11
CAISNGGEAFF
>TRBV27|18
CASSFFLGREGRFREQFF
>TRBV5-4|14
CASSLRGDGQPQHF
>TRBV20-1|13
CSASRLVSYEQYF
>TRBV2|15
CASSEAQQNNYEQYF
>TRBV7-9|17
CASSWGSLNGKEGEQYF
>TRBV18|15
CASSPPWEYFDTQYF
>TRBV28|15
CASSLTPVSYNEQFF
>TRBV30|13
CAWSLGLRNEQFF
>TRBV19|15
CASSTGTGGTYGYTF
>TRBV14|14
CASSQFRTRDEQFF
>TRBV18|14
CASSPYVDQSEAFF
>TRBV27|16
CASSPSRTGGRETQYF
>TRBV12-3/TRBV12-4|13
CASSLGDNHEQYF
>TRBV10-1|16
CASIKPGLAPSYEQYF
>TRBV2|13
CASTDGLNTEAFF
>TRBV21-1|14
CASSHGQGGTEAFF
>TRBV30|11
CAWSVFDEAFF
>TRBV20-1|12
CSASGLPDGYTF
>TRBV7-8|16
CASSLPAGRNTGELFF
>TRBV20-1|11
CSARQGVFGVF
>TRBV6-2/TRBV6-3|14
CASSPGLAGYEQYF
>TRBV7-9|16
CASSRMGGTPLGEQYF
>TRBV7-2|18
CASSFWAILAGTSYEQYF
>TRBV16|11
CASSQSDREHF
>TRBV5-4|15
CASSLSSSNYNEQFF
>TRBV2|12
CASQDSNQPQHF
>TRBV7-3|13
CASSFNRNTEAFF
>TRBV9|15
CASSGGTTPKGTQYF
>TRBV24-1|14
CATSEGTGWETQYF
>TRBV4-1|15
CASQIRTGRSYEQYF
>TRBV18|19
CASSPPLSEREAPYNEQFF
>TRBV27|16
CASSLSGRPSNQPQHF
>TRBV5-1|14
CASSLVVSDSGYTF
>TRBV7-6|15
CASSLESGVNTEAFF
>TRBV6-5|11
CASSSNYGYTF
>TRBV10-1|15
CASSIGTSLYNEQFF
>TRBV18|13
CASSSADRDTQYF
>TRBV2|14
CASSDQGFASAQHF
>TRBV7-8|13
CASSFQFGQPQHF
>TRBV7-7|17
CASPPQKGSLAKNIQYF
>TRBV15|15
CATSALRGGITEAFF